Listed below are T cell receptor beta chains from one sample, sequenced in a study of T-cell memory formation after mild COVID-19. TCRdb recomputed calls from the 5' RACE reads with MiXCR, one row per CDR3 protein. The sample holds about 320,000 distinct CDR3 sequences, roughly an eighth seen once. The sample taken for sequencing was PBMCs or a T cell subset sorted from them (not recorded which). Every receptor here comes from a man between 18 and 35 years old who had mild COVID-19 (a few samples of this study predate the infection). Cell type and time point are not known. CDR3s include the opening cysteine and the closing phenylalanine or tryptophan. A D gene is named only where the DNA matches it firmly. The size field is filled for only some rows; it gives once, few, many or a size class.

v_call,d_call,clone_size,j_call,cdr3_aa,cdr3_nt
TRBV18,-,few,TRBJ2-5,CASSPSAGETQYF,TGTGCCAGCTCACCAAGTGCGGGAGAGACCCAGTACTTC
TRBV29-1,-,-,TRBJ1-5,CSVEETEDQPQHF,TGCAGCGTTGAAGAAACGGAGGATCAGCCCCAGCATTTT
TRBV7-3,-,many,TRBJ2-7,CASSRDAGYEQYF,TGTGCCAGCAGCCGGGACGCCGGATACGAGCAGTACTTC
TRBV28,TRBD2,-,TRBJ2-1,CASSSTGGSNNEQFF,TGTGCCAGCAGTTCAACGGGGGGGTCCAACAATGAGCAGTTCTTC
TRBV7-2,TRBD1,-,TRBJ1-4,CASSSRGTGSEKLFF,TGTGCCAGCAGCTCCCGGGGGACAGGGAGTGAAAAACTGTTTTTT
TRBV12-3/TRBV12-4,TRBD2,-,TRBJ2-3,CASRRLAGGWDTQYF,TGTGCCAGCAGGCGACTAGCGGGGGGGTGGGATACGCAGTATTTT
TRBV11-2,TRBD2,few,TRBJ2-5,CASSRLAGGLGKTQYF,TGTGCCAGCAGCAGATTAGCGGGGGGTTTGGGAAAGACCCAGTACTTC
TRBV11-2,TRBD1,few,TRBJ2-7,CASSLGQGRYEQYF,TGTGCCAGCAGTTTGGGACAGGGTCGCTACGAGCAGTACTTC
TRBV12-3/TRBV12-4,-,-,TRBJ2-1,CASRYGPQGGHEQFF,TGTGCCAGCAGGTACGGGCCCCAGGGGGGGCATGAGCAGTTCTTC
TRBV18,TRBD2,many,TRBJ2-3,CASSQLAGRTDTQYF,TGTGCCAGCTCACAACTAGCGGGGCGCACAGATACGCAGTATTTT
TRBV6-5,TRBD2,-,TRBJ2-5,CASSYGPGGKTQYF,TGTGCCAGCAGTTACGGGCCGGGGGGAAAGACCCAGTACTTC
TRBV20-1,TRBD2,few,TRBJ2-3,CSASLPAGGTDTQYF,TGCAGTGCTAGTCTCCCCGCGGGGGGCACAGATACGCAGTATTTT
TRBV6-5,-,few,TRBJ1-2,CASAPYERGLDGYTF,TGTGCCAGCGCCCCCTACGAGAGGGGCTTGGATGGCTACACCTTC
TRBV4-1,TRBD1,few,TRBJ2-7,CASSQESIRGSNYEQYF,TGCGCCAGCAGCCAAGAGTCGATCAGGGGGTCGAACTACGAGCAGTACTTC
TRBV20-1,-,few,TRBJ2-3,CSAKRRGDTDTQYF,TGCAGTGCTAAAAGAAGGGGGGACACAGATACGCAGTATTTT
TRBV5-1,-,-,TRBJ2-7,CASTPLGAAPYEQYF,TGCGCCAGCACCCCTCTAGGGGCAGCACCCTACGAGCAGTACTTC
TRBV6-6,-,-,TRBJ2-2,CASTQTGELFF,TGTGCCAGCACCCAAACCGGGGAGCTGTTTTTT
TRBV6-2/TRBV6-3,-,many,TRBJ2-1,CASSYSSSNEQFF,TGTGCCAGCAGTTACTCGTCGTCGAATGAGCAGTTCTTC
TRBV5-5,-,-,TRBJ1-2,CASSPGQIQANYGYTF,TGTGCCAGCAGCCCCGGACAGATACAAGCTAACTATGGCTACACCTTC
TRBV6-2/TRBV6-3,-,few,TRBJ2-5,CASSLSGTLGETQYF,TGTGCCAGCAGTCTTTCCGGGACCCTGGGGGAGACCCAGTACTTC
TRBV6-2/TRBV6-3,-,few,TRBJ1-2,CASSPASHYGYTF,TGTGCCAGCAGTCCCGCCTCACACTATGGCTACACCTTC
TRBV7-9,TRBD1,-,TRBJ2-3,CASSLRRQGAADTQYF,TGTGCCAGCAGCTTAAGACGGCAGGGGGCGGCAGATACGCAGTATTTT
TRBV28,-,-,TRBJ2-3,CASNYMRGGITDTQYF,TGTGCCAGCAACTACATGCGGGGCGGGATCACAGATACGCAGTATTTT
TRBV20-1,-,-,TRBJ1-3,CSATGFSGNTIYF,TGCAGTGCTACGGGATTCTCTGGAAACACCATATATTTT
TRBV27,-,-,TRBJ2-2,CASSLYIDTGELFF,TGTGCCAGCAGTTTATACATAGACACCGGGGAGCTGTTTTTT
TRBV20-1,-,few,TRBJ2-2,CSAPGGLHTGELFF,TGCAGTGCCCCAGGGGGACTGCACACCGGGGAGCTGTTTTTT
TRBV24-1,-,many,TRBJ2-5,CATSDSGKYQETQYF,TGTGCCACCAGTGATTCGGGAAAGTACCAAGAGACCCAGTACTTC